A single sample gave rise to the 28 T cell receptor beta chains below, sequenced in a study of T cell responses to AZD1222 COVID-19 vaccine. The table came from immunoSEQ multiplex PCR; TCRdb's copy has only in-frame clones and leaves some out. The sample has roughly 160,000 clones, more than 75% seen once; the top ten hold 4% to 5.5%. The sequences come from peripheral blood, collected 28 days after the second AZD1222 dose. The receptors shown here come from an adult who received the AZD1222 COVID-19 vaccine.

The chain couples TRBV18 to TRBJ2-2; no clear D. Trimming shortened V by 2 bases and J by 5 bases, and 3 bases separated the two germline ends. The CDR3 runs 12 residues. CDR1 and CDR2 (germline): KGHSH, LQKENI. The CDR3 sequence: CASSPGTGELFF. CDR3 sequence (DNA): TGTGCCAGCTCACCAGGGACCGGGGAGCTGTTTTTT.

The chain carries TRBV6-5 and TRBJ1-1; 12 nucleotides match TRBD1. The CDR3 is 14 amino acids. V was pared by 6 bases and J by 10 bases, with 9 bases of the junction left unmatched. Per germline, CDR1 MNHEY and CDR2 SVGAGI. The CDR3: CASSPGTGGRGAFF. The DNA of the CDR3 is TGTGCCAGCAGCCCCGGGACAGGGGGCAGGGGAGCTTTCTTT.

V and J are TRBV7-9 and TRBJ1-1, with D perhaps matching TRBD1 (6 bases). The CDR3 runs 14 residues. Germline lookup yields CDR1 SEHNR and CDR2 FQNEAQ (reference sequence). Trimming removed 5 bases from V and 1 base from J, with 11 bases in between. The DNA for the CDR3 is TGTGCCAGCAGCCTAGGGGGGTCGAACACTGAAGCTTTCTTT. This gives the protein CASSLGGSNTEAFF.

This clone was seen just once. This chain connects TRBV2 to TRBJ1-4; 8 positions agree with TRBD1. The CDR3 has 15 residues. V lost 6 bases and J lost 4; bases outside the gene matches: 7. CDR1 and CDR2 (germline): SNHLY, FYNNEI. The CDR3 loop is CASSAQGADNEKLFF. CDR3 coding DNA: TGTGCCAGCAGCGCCCAGGGGGCGGATAATGAAAAACTGTTTTTT.

V is TRBV28 and J is TRBJ2-7; TRBD1 matches at 10 bases. This CDR3 comprises 16 residues. V dropped 5 bases and J dropped 5; count of bases not matched to a gene: 12. The V gene's germline CDR1 is MDHEN and CDR2 SYDVKM. Written as DNA, the CDR3 is TGTGCCAGCAGTACCTCCGGGACAGGGGTTAAGGACGAGCAGTACTTC. It is translated as CASSTSGTGVKDEQYF.

The rearrangement joins TRBV30 to TRBJ1-4, with D uncertain. The germline V and J ends were trimmed by 4 bases and 7 bases, with 19 bases remaining between them. CDR1 GTSNPN and CDR2 SVGIG come from the germline V gene (reference sequence). This CDR3 is 15 amino acids long. The CDR3 bases are TGTGCCTGGACCACAAGGCCGGGGTTTGGTGAAAAACTGTTTTTT. This encodes CAWTTRPGFGEKLFF. Drawing the rest from reference TRBV30 and TRBJ1-4, the complete variable domain is SQTIHQWPATLVQPVGSPLSLECTVEGTSNPNLYWYRQAAGRGLQLLFYSVGIGQISSEVPQNLSASRPQDRQFILSSKKLLLSDSGFYLCAWTTRPGFGEKLFFGSGTQLSVL.

The chain recombines TRBV3-1 (or the pseudogene TRBV3-2) with TRBJ2-3, with a weak D call TRBD2 (6 bases). Germline V lookup: CDR1 LGHDT, CDR2 YNNKEL (reference sequence). The CDR3 loop spans 14 amino acids. The V end was cut by 2 bases, the J end by 4 bases, with 10 bases between. CDR3 DNA: TGTGCCAGCAGCCAATCACGGGGGTCAGATACGCAGTATTTT. It encodes CASSQSRGSDTQYF.

The V gene is TRBV7-9, the J gene TRBJ1-3; D might be TRBD1 (5 bases). Trimming removed 5 bases at V and 5 bases at J, with 22 bases between. The CDR3 covers 17 residues. CDR1 is SEHNR, CDR2 FQNEAQ, per germline (reference sequence). The CDR3 sequence: CASSPDRDLNERNTIYF. CDR3 bases: TGTGCCAGCAGCCCCGACCGGGACCTTAATGAGAGAAACACCATATATTTT.

This clone was seen only once. The rearrangement uses TRBV5-5 and TRBJ2-4; D gene ambiguous. V gave up 4 bases and J gave up 0 bases, with 23 bases separating them. CDR3 length: 19 amino acids. The germline gives CDR1 SGHKS, CDR2 YYEKEE (reference sequence). This CDR3 reads CASSLTSGSSDSAKNIQYF. The CDR3 region has the DNA TGTGCCAGCAGCCTGACCAGTGGATCATCAGACTCAGCCAAAAACATTCAGTACTTC.

This chain uses TRBV29-1 with TRBJ1-2; maybe TRBD1 (5 bases). From germline, CDR1 is SQVTM and CDR2 ANQGSEA. V lost 1 base to trimming and J lost 3 bases, with 18 bases between them. The CDR3 consists of 16 residues. CDR3 DNA: TGCAGCGTTGAAGTAAGGGAAGGCAGGGAGGACTATGGCTACACCTTC. Residues: CSVEVREGREDYGYTF.

This chain uses TRBV30 with TRBJ1-1; TRBD1 agrees at 8 bases. Germline CDR1 GTSNPN, CDR2 SVGIG (reference sequence). The CDR3 sequence is 14 residues long. Losses at the gene ends were 3 bases for V and 4 bases for J; bases not matched to a gene: 7. In nucleotides, the CDR3 is TGTGCCTGGAGCTTGCAGGGGGCAGGCACTGAAGCTTTCTTT. Its protein is CAWSLQGAGTEAFF.

The sample holds one count of this clone. The chain uses TRBV7-9 and TRBJ1-1; D gene ambiguous. Germline V CDR1 and CDR2: SEHNR, FQNEAQ (reference sequence). Deletions cut 5 bases from V and 4 bases from J, with 11 bases between. CDR3 size: 13 residues. The CDR3 region has the DNA TGTGCCAGCAGCACAAGTCGGGCCACTGAAGCTTTCTTT. Translation gives CASSTSRATEAFF.

The chain joins TRBV6-5 to TRBJ2-3; D is undetermined. Trimming removed 6 bases at V and 5 bases at J, with 9 bases between. The CDR3 loop spans 12 amino acids. Per the germline V gene, CDR1 is MNHEY and CDR2 is SVGAGI. The CDR3 here is CASSPAVDTQYF. The CDR3 region has the DNA TGTGCCAGCAGCCCCGCGGTAGATACGCAGTATTTT.

The J gene is TRBJ1-2, the V gene TRBV5-6, with a weak D call TRBD1 (5 bases). Germline CDR1 is SGHDT and CDR2 is YYEEEE. V lost 5 bases and J 2 bases, leaving 10 bases between the germline ends. CDR3 length equals 13 residues. CDR3 in amino acids: CASRTGLNYGYTF. CDR3 nucleotide sequence: TGTGCCAGCAGGACGGGACTGAACTATGGCTACACCTTC.

V is TRBV27 and J is TRBJ2-2, with D uncertain. The CDR3 contains 15 residues. Germline V gene sequence: CDR1 MNHEY, CDR2 SMNVEV (reference sequence). Trimming removed 0 bases from V and 2 bases from J, with 7 bases in between. CDR3 sequence reads: CASSLSRINTGELFF. For the CDR3, the DNA is TGTGCCAGCAGTTTATCTCGGATTAACACCGGGGAGCTGTTTTTT.

The chain has TRBV15 and TRBJ1-5; D might be TRBD1 (6 bases). Germline lookup yields CDR1 LNHNV and CDR2 YYDKDF (reference sequence). The CDR3 is made up of 16 amino acids. V shed 6 bases and J shed 3 bases, with 18 bases lying between them. CDR3 in amino acids: CATSDNSRTANQPQHF. Written as DNA, the CDR3 is TGTGCCACCAGTGATAACTCCAGGACAGCCAATCAGCCCCAGCATTTT.

This clone was counted once. The V call is TRBV6-5, the J call TRBJ1-3; weak D call: TRBD1 (6 bases). CDR1 is MNHEY and CDR2 is SVGAGI in the germline V gene. This CDR3 has 16 residues. V was cut by 0 bases and J by 0 bases, with 9 bases left in between. CDR3 loop: CASSYSGDNSGNTIYF. The CDR3 nucleotides read TGTGCCAGCAGTTACTCCGGGGACAACTCTGGAAACACCATATATTTT.

This clone was recorded only once. The chain is built from TRBV7-2 and TRBJ2-2; 8 nucleotides match TRBD2. Germline V CDR1 and CDR2: SGHTA, FQGNSA. V trimming: 1 base; J trimming: 5 bases; junction bases outside the gene matches: 6. The CDR3 is made up of 16 amino acids. This CDR3 reads CASSLEFGGGTGELFF. In DNA form, the CDR3 reads TGTGCCAGCAGCTTAGAGTTCGGCGGGGGGACCGGGGAGCTGTTTTTT.

This clone was detected only a few times. The gene calls are TRBV30 and TRBJ2-7; 8 nucleotides line up with TRBD1. CDR1 is GTSNPN and CDR2 is SVGIG in the germline V gene (reference sequence). The CDR3 is 13 amino acids. CDR3 protein: CAVQGARVYEQYF. As DNA, the CDR3 is TGTGCAGTTCAGGGGGCGCGGGTCTACGAGCAGTACTTC.

The rearrangement uses TRBV6-4 and TRBJ1-2, with D perhaps TRBD1 (5 bases). Germline CDR1 reads MRHNA; CDR2 reads SNTAGT. This CDR3 is 15 amino acids long. V lost 6 bases and J lost 1, with 15 bases in between. CDR3 bases: TGTGCCAGCAGGCAGGCCCTCGGGGGTAACTATGGCTACACCTTC. Amino acids: CASRQALGGNYGYTF.

The V and J genes are TRBV29-1 and TRBJ1-1; a possible D gene is TRBD1 (5 bases). The CDR3 length is 13 residues. With 7 bases removed from V and 6 bases from J, the gap between germline ends came to 18 bases. The germline V gene has CDR1 SQVTM and CDR2 ANQGSEA. The CDR3 sequence is CSAAGGEEAEAFF. The CDR3, as DNA: TGCAGCGCCGCCGGGGGGGAGGAAGCTGAAGCTTTCTTT.

The chain links TRBV9 to TRBJ1-6; D is uncertain. Germline V CDR1 and CDR2: SGDLS, YYNGEE. Trimming shortened V by 0 bases and J by 5 bases, and 6 bases separated the two germline ends. This CDR3 comprises 14 residues. The CDR3 spells CASSVEKNNSPLHF. In DNA, the CDR3 is TGTGCCAGCAGCGTAGAGAAGAATAATTCACCCCTCCACTTT. The variable domain in full, with the rest retrieved from reference TRBV9 and TRBJ1-6, is DSGVTQTPKHLITATGQRVTLRCSPRSGDLSVYWYQQSLDQGLQFLIQYYNGEERAKGNILERFSAQQFPDLHSELNLSSLELGDSALYFCASSVEKNNSPLHFGNGTRLTVT.

This sequence joins TRBV12-5 and TRBJ2-3; tentative D call: TRBD2 (5 bases). The CDR3 loop spans 14 amino acids. The V gene's germline CDR1 is LGHNT and CDR2 FRNRAP. Trimming removed 2 bases at V and 0 bases at J, with 6 bases between. The CDR3 sequence is CASGLSGSTDTQYF. The CDR3 DNA reads TGTGCTAGTGGTTTGTCGGGAAGCACAGATACGCAGTATTTT.

The CDR3 DNA sequence: TGCGCCAGCAGCTCCTTTTATGACAGGGTAGGGAACACTGAAGCTTTCTTT. It encodes CASSSFYDRVGNTEAFF. The chain couples TRBV5-1 to TRBJ1-1, with 7 bases matching TRBD1. This CDR3 has 17 amino acids. Germline V gene lookup returns CDR1 SGHRS and CDR2 YFSETQ. Unmatched junction bases numbered 12, after V lost 3 bases and J lost 1 base.

This clone was observed a handful of times. The gene calls are TRBV2 and TRBJ2-7; D is uncertain. Trimming cost V 9 bases and J 0 bases, with 9 bases left between them. CDR3 size: 12 residues. Germline V gives CDR1 SNHLY, CDR2 FYNNEI. The CDR3 region is CARGKGSYEQYF. The CDR3 DNA reads TGTGCCAGAGGCAAGGGCTCCTACGAGCAGTACTTC.

This clone was detected only once. This chain uses TRBV28 with TRBJ2-7; the match to TRBD2 covers 11 bases. Germline CDR1 and CDR2: MDHEN and SYDVKM. CDR3 length: 15 residues. V lost 7 bases, J lost 1 base, and 6 bases stayed unmatched. The CDR3 nucleotides are TGTGCCAGCACCTTTCGACTAGCGGGGTCCTACGAGCAGTACTTC. It is translated as CASTFRLAGSYEQYF.

V and J are TRBV3-1 (or the pseudogene TRBV3-2) and TRBJ1-1; D might be TRBD1 (5 bases). The length of the CDR3 is 18 residues. The germline V gene has CDR1 LGHDT and CDR2 YNNKEL (reference sequence). V was pared by 0 bases and J by 0 bases, with 17 bases between. The CDR3 protein is CASSQDPSGLTMNTEAFF. DNA for the CDR3: TGTGCCAGCAGCCAAGATCCCTCGGGACTTACTATGAACACTGAAGCTTTCTTT.

The chain has TRBV2 and TRBJ1-6; TRBD1 agrees at 8 bases. There are 16 residues in the CDR3. The germline V gene has CDR1 SNHLY and CDR2 FYNNEI. The trim removed 6 bases at V and 6 bases at J, leaving 10 bases unmatched. The CDR3 sequence: CASRSGLTGGNSPLHF. The CDR3 DNA follows: TGTGCCAGCAGGTCCGGCCTTACAGGGGGTAATTCACCCCTCCACTTT.